Shown below are 24 T cell receptor beta chains from a single sample sequenced in a study of cytotoxic CD8 clonotypes in ibrutinib-treated CLL. Libraries were prepared by immunoSEQ multiplex PCR; TCRdb keeps only in-frame clonotypes and omits some of them. The sample includes about 140,000 clones, about 72% of them seen just once. Sequenced here: PBMCs, sampled after 12 months of ibrutinib treatment. These receptors originate from a human donor with chronic lymphocytic leukemia.

The J gene is TRBJ2-2, the V gene TRBV15; 9 bases line up with TRBD2. The CDR3 has 17 residues. Germline assignment: CDR1 LNHNV and CDR2 YYDKDF (reference sequence). V was clipped by 0 bases and J by 4 bases; unmatched bases: 6. The CDR3 DNA reads TGTGCCACCAGCAGAGATATTAGCGGGAGCGGCACCGGGGAGCTGTTTTTT. Residues: CATSRDISGSGTGELFF.

In this sample, this clone turned up once. The rearrangement joins TRBV21-1 to TRBJ1-1. TRBV21-1 is classified as a pseudogene. This CDR3 is built from 16 residues. CDR3 nucleotide sequence: TGTGCCAGCAGCAAAGGACCGGGACGGATGAACACTGAAGCTTTCTTT. Translating it yields CASSKGPGRMNTEAFF.

The chain carries TRBV14 and TRBJ2-6, with TRBD2 as a possible D gene (5 bases). This CDR3 contains 17 residues. Trimming took off 1 base at V and 2 bases at J, with 12 bases between the two ends. CDR1 is SGHDN and CDR2 is FVKESK in the germline V gene. The CDR3: CASSQAGWPTGANVLTF. The DNA for the CDR3 is TGTGCCAGCAGCCAAGCGGGGTGGCCGACTGGGGCCAACGTCCTGACTTTC.

V gene TRBV7-6 combines with J gene TRBJ2-7; 7 positions agree with TRBD1. This CDR3 spans 15 amino acids. CDR1 and CDR2 from the germline V gene are SGHVS and FNYEAQ. Trimming at V came to 1 base and at J to 1 base, leaving 4 bases not matched to a gene. The CDR3 loop reads CASSLGWTGSYEQYF. The CDR3 coding sequence is TGTGCCAGCAGCTTAGGTTGGACAGGTTCCTACGAGCAGTACTTC.

The rearrangement links TRBV9 to TRBJ2-1, with TRBD2 identical over 11 bases. Germline lookup yields CDR1 SGDLS and CDR2 YYNGEE. V lost 4 bases, J lost 6 bases, and 6 bases stayed unmatched. CDR3 length: 15 amino acids. This CDR3 reads CASSPTSGSGNEQFF. The DNA for the CDR3 is TGTGCCAGCAGCCCCACTAGCGGGAGTGGCAATGAGCAGTTCTTC.

V usage is TRBV4-3 and J usage is TRBJ2-1; the D is unclear. The CDR3 is made up of 14 amino acids. From germline, CDR1 is LGHNA and CDR2 YSLEER. V gave up 0 bases and J gave up 8 bases, with 11 bases separating them. Written as DNA, the CDR3 is TGCGCCAGCAGCCAAGATCCTGGTATGGATGAGCAGTTCTTC. Amino acids: CASSQDPGMDEQFF.

The table lists this clone with a few counts. The chain links TRBV6-5 to TRBJ1-1; D might be TRBD1 (5 bases). CDR1 and CDR2 (germline): MNHEY, SVGAGI. Trimming removed 7 bases from V and 0 bases from J, with 9 bases in between. The CDR3 totals 13 residues. CDR3 sequence (DNA): TGTGCCAGCATTGGGGGGATGAACACTGAAGCTTTCTTT. This translates into CASIGGMNTEAFF.

The CDR3 loop is CASRTGANGYTF. Written as DNA, the CDR3 is TGTGCCAGCAGGACAGGGGCGAACGGCTACACCTTC. This chain joins TRBV27 and TRBJ1-2; 8 bases fit TRBD1. Germline V lookup: CDR1 MNHEY, CDR2 SMNVEV (reference sequence). This CDR3 comprises 12 residues. The junction had 5 bases not matched to a gene; V was cut back by 6 bases and J by 8 bases.

This chain uses TRBV30 with TRBJ2-5; D uncertain. V lost 5 bases and J lost 7, with 17 bases in between. Germline loops: CDR1 GTSNPN, CDR2 SVGIG (reference sequence). This CDR3 has 13 residues. CDR3 region: CAWGPGGARTQYF. The CDR3, as DNA: TGTGCCTGGGGCCCGGGTGGAGCGAGGACCCAGTACTTC.

The V gene is TRBV4-1, the J gene TRBJ2-7, with D possibly matching TRBD2 (5 bases). The V end was cut by 5 bases, the J end by 3 bases, with 11 bases between. The CDR3 covers 13 residues. From germline, CDR1 is MGHRA and CDR2 YSYEKL. CDR3 sequence: CASSARLNYEQYF. The CDR3 nucleotides are TGCGCCAGCAGCGCGCGACTAAACTACGAGCAGTACTTC.

The rearrangement joins TRBV19 to TRBJ1-2; perhaps TRBD1 as D (5 bases). Germline values: CDR1 LNHDA, CDR2 SQIVND (reference sequence). V lost 3 bases to trimming and J lost 0 bases, with 14 bases between them. This CDR3 contains 16 residues. CDR3 loop: CASSIMGRISNYGYTF. In DNA form, the CDR3 reads TGTGCCAGTAGTATTATGGGACGGATTTCTAACTATGGCTACACCTTC.

This chain links TRBV7-9 with TRBJ1-2; D possibly corresponds to TRBD1 (5 bases). This CDR3 has 15 residues. CDR1 is SEHNR and CDR2 is FQNEAQ in the germline V gene (reference sequence). V gave up 6 bases and J gave up 3 bases, with 17 bases separating them. CDR3 residues: CASSPGTGGHYGYTF. The CDR3 DNA is TGTGCCAGCAGTCCAGGGACCGGCGGGCACTATGGCTACACCTTC.

The gene calls are TRBV30 and TRBJ2-3; a weak D match, TRBD2 (6 bases). In germline, CDR1 is GTSNPN, CDR2 SVGIG (reference sequence). Trimming left V 5 bases short and J 6 bases short, with 15 bases between. The CDR3 spans 13 residues. CDR3: CAWGTLLRDTQYF. Written as DNA, the CDR3 is TGTGCCTGGGGGACTTTGTTGAGGGATACGCAGTATTTT.

In this sample, this clone turned up a few times. The rearrangement links TRBV15 to TRBJ1-6, with a tentative D call TRBD1 (5 bases). The CDR3 is made up of 17 amino acids. Trimming removed 2 bases from V and 8 bases from J, with 19 bases in between. The germline CDR1 and CDR2 sequences are LNHNV and YYDKDF (reference sequence). The CDR3 loop reads CATSRFLPGPGDSPLHF. The CDR3 DNA is TGTGCCACCAGCAGATTTCTCCCGGGACCCGGGGATTCACCCCTCCACTTT.

This clone appeared a single time. V usage is TRBV11-3 and J usage is TRBJ2-2, with D maybe TRBD1 (5 bases). Trimming shortened V by 2 bases and J by 4 bases, and 11 bases separated the two germline ends. CDR1 and CDR2 (germline): SGHNT, YENEEA. The CDR3 extends over 15 amino acids. The chain's CDR3 is CASSLHAGITGELFF. Written as DNA, the CDR3 is TGTGCCAGCAGCTTACATGCAGGGATCACCGGGGAGCTGTTTTTT. The variable domain in full, with the rest retrieved from reference TRBV11-3 and TRBJ2-2, is EAGVVQSPRYKIIEKKQPVAFWCNPISGHNTLYWYLQNLGQGPELLIRYENEEAVDDSQLPKDRFSAERLKGVDSTLKIQPAELGDSAVYLCASSLHAGITGELFFGEGSRLTVL.

V and J are TRBV6-6 and TRBJ2-2; 14 bases fit TRBD2. CDR3 length: 16 residues. The V gene's germline CDR1 is MNHNY and CDR2 SVGAGI (reference sequence). With 7 bases clipped from V and 4 bases from J, the junction kept 5 bases outside the gene matches. CDR3 sequence: CASKGLAGGLTGELFF. As DNA, the CDR3 is TGTGCCAGCAAAGGACTAGCGGGGGGCCTCACCGGGGAGCTGTTTTTT.

The V and J genes are TRBV29-1 and TRBJ1-4; D not resolved. The CDR3 has 13 amino acids. The germline gives CDR1 SQVTM, CDR2 ANQGSEA. The V end was cut by 0 bases, the J end by 8 bases, with 10 bases between. Here the CDR3 DNA reads TGCAGCGTTGAAGACTCCCTGCGCGAAAAACTGTTTTTT. Its protein is CSVEDSLREKLFF.

The chain has TRBV7-2 and TRBJ2-7; 9 nucleotides match TRBD2. The CDR3 contains 16 residues. V was pared by 1 base and J by 3 bases, with 7 bases of the junction left unmatched. CDR1 is SGHTA, CDR2 FQGNSA, per germline. The CDR3 here is CASSLGLAGLYYEQYF. Here the CDR3 DNA reads TGTGCCAGCAGCTTAGGGCTAGCGGGACTATACTACGAGCAGTACTTC.

The genes are TRBV7-2 and TRBJ2-5; D perhaps matches TRBD1 (6 bases). From germline, CDR1 is SGHTA and CDR2 FQGNSA. V lost 1 base and J lost 1, with 13 bases in between. The CDR3 length is 16 residues. This CDR3 is CASSLVVGAFQETQYF. CDR3 nucleotide sequence: TGTGCCAGCAGCTTAGTTGTGGGGGCATTCCAAGAGACCCAGTACTTC.

This chain joins TRBV19 and TRBJ2-1; perhaps TRBD2 as D (7 bases). Trimming left V 9 bases short and J 4 bases short, with 16 bases between. In germline, CDR1 is LNHDA, CDR2 SQIVND (reference sequence). The CDR3 is 14 residues long. The CDR3 DNA reads as TGTGCCAGCACGGGGGGCGGGATATACAATGAGCAGTTCTTC. Translated: CASTGGGIYNEQFF.

This clone was picked up a small number of times. V usage is TRBV6-1 and J usage is TRBJ2-2; D is ambiguous. V was pared by 4 bases and J by 0 bases, with 3 bases between. The CDR3 covers 13 residues. Germline lookup yields CDR1 MNHNS and CDR2 SASEGT. As DNA, the CDR3 is TGTGCCAGCAGTGGCCCGAACACCGGGGAGCTGTTTTTT. Its translation is CASSGPNTGELFF.

The rearrangement joins TRBV7-6 to TRBJ1-4; 8 nucleotides match TRBD1. Germline CDR1 and CDR2: SGHVS and FNYEAQ. The CDR3 is made up of 15 amino acids. With 3 bases clipped from V and 8 bases from J, the junction kept 8 bases outside the gene matches. CDR3 DNA sequence: TGTGCCAGCAGCTTTTCTATTGACAGGGGAGAAAAACTGTTTTTT. Protein: CASSFSIDRGEKLFF.

V and J are TRBV9 and TRBJ2-2; 7 bases map to TRBD1. The trim removed 0 bases at V and 8 bases at J, leaving 7 bases unmatched. This CDR3 spans 15 amino acids. From germline, CDR1 is SGDLS and CDR2 YYNGEE. CDR3 DNA: TGTGCCAGCAGCGTAGTTCAGGGGGTCGGTGGGGAGCTGTTTTTT. Its protein is CASSVVQGVGGELFF.

The rearrangement uses TRBV6-5 and TRBJ1-4, with D tentatively TRBD1 (6 bases). V lost 2 bases and J 6 bases, leaving 16 bases between the germline ends. Germline CDR1 is MNHEY and CDR2 is SVGAGI. The CDR3 loop spans 16 amino acids. CDR3 in DNA: TGTGCCAGCAGTTACGGTGTGGGGGGGGCCGATGAAAAACTGTTTTTT. Encoded protein: CASSYGVGGADEKLFF.